This T cell receptor (beta chain) was recorded in a study of breast tumors, draining lymph nodes, adjacent tissues. Trimming took 2 bases from V and 9 from J, leaving 17 bases between them. The CDR3 sequence is 15 residues long. CDR1 is SGHTA, CDR2 FQGNSA, per germline. From the multiplex PCR reads, TCRdb called clonotypes with MiXCR, one entry per CDR3 protein. The table includes more than 6,500 distinct CDR3 sequences, over 40% detected once. This clonotype was counted many times. The sample consisted of tumor-adjacent breast tissue. This TCR was recovered from a female donor with breast cancer. Some clones in this sample may be carry-over from other donors' samples. V gene TRBV7-2 combines with J gene TRBJ2-1; D is possibly TRBD1 (6 bases). CDR3 loop: CASSLRSGAPGEQFF. The CDR3 DNA sequence: TGTGCCAGCAGCTTAAGGTCAGGGGCCCCAGGTGAGCAGTTCTTC.